The 28 T cell receptor beta chains given below trace back to one sample, sequenced in a study of blood T cell repertoires in COVID-19. Libraries were prepared by immunoSEQ multiplex PCR; TCRdb keeps only in-frame clonotypes and omits some of them. Here the sample spans roughly 250,000 clones, approximately 85% being singletons. Material for sequencing was PBMCs or T cells enriched from blood (not recorded which). All receptors derive from a woman between 45 and 60 years old who had recovered from COVID-19.

This clone has a handful of counts. The chain uses TRBV7-9 and TRBJ2-2; 7 bases fit TRBD1. Losses at the gene ends were 3 bases for V and 3 bases for J; bases not matched to a gene: 4. Germline V lookup: CDR1 SEHNR, CDR2 FQNEAQ (reference sequence). The CDR3 loop spans 15 amino acids. The chain's CDR3 is CASSLGQIHTGELFF. Written as DNA, the CDR3 is TGTGCCAGCAGCTTGGGACAGATACACACCGGGGAGCTGTTTTTT.

The gene calls are TRBV5-5 and TRBJ2-5; 7 bases are a match to TRBD1. CDR3 length equals 16 residues. Germline values: CDR1 SGHKS, CDR2 YYEKEE (reference sequence). Germline trimming cut 0 bases from V and 2 bases from J; bases unmatched to any gene: 7. The CDR3 coding sequence is TGTGCCAGCAGCTTGGTGGGGACAGAGTTTCAAGAGACCCAGTACTTC. Amino acid sequence: CASSLVGTEFQETQYF.

The rearrangement links TRBV28 to TRBJ1-6; 7 bases match TRBD1. This CDR3 region has 14 residues. Trimming took 7 bases from V and 6 from J; bases not matched to a gene: 6. The V gene's germline CDR1 is MDHEN and CDR2 SYDVKM. The CDR3 coding sequence is TGTGCCAGCACTCGGGGACAGATTAATTCACCCCTCCACTTT. Residues: CASTRGQINSPLHF.

The V call is TRBV20-1, the J call TRBJ2-1, with D perhaps matching TRBD1 (6 bases). The CDR3 length is 11 residues. V dropped 6 bases and J dropped 8 bases, with 11 bases sitting between them. Germline V gene data show CDR1 as DFQATT and CDR2 as SNEGSKA (reference sequence). As DNA, the CDR3 is TGCAGTGCCGAGGGGGTCCATGAGCAGTTCTTC. This codes for CSAEGVHEQFF.

The V and J genes are TRBV7-6 and TRBJ2-5; 8 bases agree with TRBD2. Germline lookup yields CDR1 SGHVS and CDR2 FNYEAQ. Germline trimming cut 0 bases from V and 4 bases from J; bases unmatched to any gene: 4. The CDR3 has 15 residues. The CDR3 DNA follows: TGTGCCAGCAGCTTAGCCGGGAGGGCCCGAGAGACCCAGTACTTC. Translation gives CASSLAGRARETQYF.

The CDR3 spells CASSQQDGFSGNTIYF. The CDR3 region has the DNA TGCGCCAGCAGCCAACAGGATGGGTTCTCTGGAAACACCATATATTTT. The chain joins TRBV4-1 to TRBJ1-3, with D hard to call. The CDR3 has 16 residues. Germline V CDR1 and CDR2: MGHRA, YSYEKL. V gave up 2 bases and J gave up 0 bases, with 11 bases separating them.

This rearrangement joins TRBV28 to TRBJ1-1; tentatively, D is TRBD1 (6 bases). Trimming took 5 bases from V and 7 from J, leaving 20 bases between them. Germline lookup yields CDR1 MDHEN and CDR2 SYDVKM. The CDR3 has 15 amino acids. CDR3 sequence: CASSPRTAKVVEAFF. CDR3 in DNA: TGTGCCAGCAGTCCTAGGACAGCCAAAGTCGTTGAAGCTTTCTTT.

The V call is TRBV19, the J call TRBJ2-2; 9 bases are a match to TRBD2. Germline-derived CDR1 and CDR2 are LNHDA and SQIVND (reference sequence). V trimming: 10 bases; J trimming: 5 bases; junction bases outside the gene matches: 8. The CDR3 has 14 amino acids. The CDR3 DNA is TGTGCCACGGGCGGGAGGGGGCATACCGGGGAGCTGTTTTTT. This translates into CATGGRGHTGELFF.

The chain carries TRBV3-1 (or the pseudogene TRBV3-2) and TRBJ1-2, with D hard to call. Trimming pared 5 bases from V and 6 bases from J, leaving 16 bases between. This CDR3 is built from 14 residues. Germline V gene sequence: CDR1 LGHDT, CDR2 YNNKEL (reference sequence). The CDR3 region has the DNA TGTGCCAGCAGCAAAACCTTGGAGGTTAATGGCTACACCTTC. Its translation is CASSKTLEVNGYTF.

The chain combines TRBV15 with TRBJ2-3; TRBD2 aligns across 10 bases. This CDR3 comprises 19 residues. V lost 0 bases, J lost 5 bases, and 14 bases stayed unmatched. The germline V gene encodes CDR1 LNHNV and CDR2 YYDKDF (reference sequence). Here the CDR3 DNA reads TGTGCCACCAGCAGAGACAAGGGTGGGGCTAGCGGGAGTGAAGATACGCAGTATTTT. It encodes CATSRDKGGASGSEDTQYF. Filled out from reference TRBV15 and TRBJ2-3, the complete variable domain reads DAMVIQNPRYQVTQFGKPVTLSCSQTLNHNVMYWYQQKSSQAPKLLFHYYDKDFNNEADTPDNFQSRRPNTSFCFLDIRSPGLGDTAMYLCATSRDKGGASGSEDTQYFGPGTRLTVL.

This sequence joins TRBV30 and TRBJ2-3; weak D call: TRBD2 (6 bases). CDR1 and CDR2 (germline): GTSNPN, SVGIG (reference sequence). Trimming stripped 0 bases from V and 1 base from J, with 11 bases between. The CDR3 consists of 15 residues. The CDR3 DNA sequence: TGTGCCTGGAGTGTAGTCAGCGGGCGCACAGATACGCAGTATTTT. It yields the protein CAWSVVSGRTDTQYF.

The rearrangement joins TRBV9 to TRBJ2-5, with 9 bases fitting TRBD1. Germline V lookup: CDR1 SGDLS, CDR2 YYNGEE. After removal of 3 bases from V and 5 bases from J, the junction contained 8 bases not matched to a gene. The CDR3 spans 15 residues. This chain's CDR3 is CASSGGQGLWETQYF. The DNA for the CDR3 is TGTGCCAGCAGCGGAGGACAGGGGTTGTGGGAGACCCAGTACTTC.

The chain recombines TRBV18 with TRBJ1-1; weak D call: TRBD1 (6 bases). Germline loops: CDR1 KGHSH, CDR2 LQKENI. CDR3 length equals 14 residues. V gave up 1 base and J gave up 7 bases, with 13 bases separating them. The CDR3 sequence is CASSPLSGQIEAFF. In DNA form, the CDR3 reads TGTGCCAGCTCACCACTCAGTGGACAGATTGAAGCTTTCTTT.

This chain links TRBV5-5 with TRBJ1-5; D remains ambiguous. Germline loops: CDR1 SGHKS, CDR2 YYEKEE (reference sequence). Trimming took off 4 bases at V and 1 base at J, with 15 bases between the two ends. The CDR3 has 16 amino acids. The CDR3 nucleotides read TGTGCCAGCAGCCGTTTTGGGTCGCGGAGCAATCAGCCCCAGCATTTT. Translating gives CASSRFGSRSNQPQHF.

The CDR3 sequence: CASTIGSGSEQYF. DNA of the CDR3: TGTGCCAGCACTATAGGGAGCGGGTCCGAGCAGTACTTC. V and J are TRBV6-5 and TRBJ2-7; tentatively, D is TRBD2 (6 bases). This CDR3 region has 13 residues. Germline V gene sequence: CDR1 MNHEY, CDR2 SVGAGI. Trimming cost V 7 bases and J 6 bases, with 16 bases left between them.

The chain is built from TRBV19 and TRBJ1-2; TRBD1 might be the D (5 bases). Per the germline V gene, CDR1 is LNHDA and CDR2 is SQIVND (reference sequence). The CDR3 is 15 residues long. V lost 2 bases, J lost 5 bases, and 15 bases lay in between. The CDR3 loop reads CASSITTETNYGYTF. Written as DNA, the CDR3 is TGTGCCAGTAGTATAACGACAGAGACCAATTATGGCTACACCTTC.

The rearrangement links TRBV20-1 to TRBJ1-2; D gene uncertain. Germline V CDR1 and CDR2: DFQATT, SNEGSKA (reference sequence). The CDR3 is made up of 13 amino acids. V was clipped by 3 bases and J by 0 bases, with 8 bases between them. This CDR3 reads CSASDPTNYGYTF. The CDR3 coding sequence is TGCAGTGCTAGTGATCCTACTAACTATGGCTACACCTTC.

V and J are TRBV19 and TRBJ2-7, with 7 bases lining up with TRBD1. The CDR3 is 15 residues long. CDR1 LNHDA and CDR2 SQIVND come from the germline V gene (reference sequence). The J segment lost 6 bases and the V segment lost 1 base, leaving 9 bases of the junction unmatched. The CDR3 spells CASSIGDRVRSEQYF. The CDR3 DNA reads as TGTGCCAGTAGTATAGGAGACAGGGTGCGATCCGAGCAGTACTTC.

The chain uses TRBV18 and TRBJ2-1; D is uncertain. V was shortened by 2 bases and J by 0 bases, with 5 bases between the two germline ends. Germline V gene sequence: CDR1 KGHSH, CDR2 LQKENI. There are 14 residues in the CDR3. For the CDR3, the DNA is TGTGCCAGCTCACCAGACTTCTCCTACAATGAGCAGTTCTTC. Protein product: CASSPDFSYNEQFF.

V usage is TRBV19 and J usage is TRBJ2-7; the match to TRBD1 covers 7 bases. The CDR3 length is 15 residues. CDR1 is LNHDA, CDR2 SQIVND, per germline (reference sequence). The junction had 7 bases not matched to a gene; V was cut back by 4 bases and J by 1 base. CDR3 loop: CASSTRGTLSYEQYF. CDR3 nucleotides: TGTGCCAGTAGTACCAGGGGGACCCTATCCTACGAGCAGTACTTC.

With regard to this clone: One end of the junction varies from germline; a read error may be responsible. The gene calls are TRBV18 and TRBJ1-1; 9 bases fit TRBD1. Looked up from germline, CDR1 is KGHSH and CDR2 is LQKENI. This CDR3 has 12 residues. The CDR3 spells CASSTLGTGGSF. The CDR3 DNA sequence: TGTGCCAGCTCTACGCTAGGCACAGGGGGCTCCTTT.

The chain recombines TRBV29-1 with TRBJ2-7, with D possibly being TRBD2 (6 bases). Trimming pared 1 base from V and 0 bases from J, leaving 13 bases between. CDR1 SQVTM and CDR2 ANQGSEA come from the germline V gene. This CDR3 has 15 amino acids. The chain's CDR3 is CSVEAGALSSYEQYF. CDR3 in DNA: TGCAGCGTTGAAGCGGGAGCTTTGAGCTCCTACGAGCAGTACTTC.

Only one count was recorded for this clone. The chain employs TRBV19 and TRBJ1-2; no clear D gene. There are 13 residues in the CDR3. Germline V gene lookup returns CDR1 LNHDA and CDR2 SQIVND (reference sequence). V lost 3 bases and J lost 7, with 12 bases in between. The CDR3 region is CASSIWGASGYTF. CDR3 nucleotide sequence: TGTGCCAGTAGTATTTGGGGAGCATCTGGCTACACCTTC.

This clone was found many times. The chain has TRBV15 and TRBJ1-5; possible D gene TRBD1, 5 bases. Trimming shortened V by 4 bases and J by 7 bases, and 14 bases separated the two germline ends. Germline CDR1 is LNHNV and CDR2 is YYDKDF (reference sequence). The CDR3 has 14 residues. Written as DNA, the CDR3 is TGTGCCACCAGCACTCGGACGACAGCACAGCCCCAGCATTTT. This codes for CATSTRTTAQPQHF.

The CDR3 loop is CASSIDQYRVEQPQHF. CDR3 bases: TGTGCCAGTAGTATAGACCAATACAGGGTTGAGCAGCCCCAGCATTTT. This rearrangement joins TRBV19 to TRBJ1-5; D possibly corresponds to TRBD1 (6 bases). Germline V gives CDR1 LNHDA, CDR2 SQIVND (reference sequence). Trimming took off 0 bases at V and 7 bases at J, with 16 bases between the two ends. This CDR3 comprises 16 residues. Variable domain in full (rest from reference TRBV19 and TRBJ1-5): DGGITQSPKYLFRKEGQNVTLSCEQNLNHDAMYWYRQDPGQGLRLIYYSQIVNDFQKGDIAEGYSVSREKKESFPLTVTSAQKNPTAFYLCASSIDQYRVEQPQHFGDGTRLSIL.

The rearrangement links TRBV29-1 to TRBJ2-3; D may be TRBD2 (7 bases). V lost 6 bases to trimming and J lost 3 bases, with 19 bases between them. This CDR3 is built from 15 residues. Germline values: CDR1 SQVTM, CDR2 ANQGSEA. The CDR3 DNA is TGCAGCGTACCCGGCGACGGGGGGCTGACAGATACGCAGTATTTT. Protein sequence: CSVPGDGGLTDTQYF.

The chain carries TRBV28 and TRBJ1-5; 7 bases match TRBD1. This CDR3 contains 15 residues. The germline CDR1 and CDR2 sequences are MDHEN and SYDVKM. The junction had 7 bases not matched to a gene; V was cut back by 4 bases and J by 4 bases. CDR3 bases: TGTGCCAGCAGTTCTCCCGGGACAGCAAATCAGCCCCAGCATTTT. Protein: CASSSPGTANQPQHF. Using reference TRBV28 and TRBJ1-5 for the parts outside the CDR3, the full variable domain is DVKVTQSSRYLVKRTGEKVFLECVQDMDHENMFWYRQDPGLGLRLIYFSYDVKMKEKGDIPEGYSVSREKKERFSLILESASTNQTSMYLCASSSPGTANQPQHFGDGTRLSIL.

V usage is TRBV12-3 or TRBV12-4 and J usage is TRBJ1-3; D is unresolved. The V and J ends lost 4 bases and 11 bases respectively, with 9 bases between them. The CDR3 extends over 11 amino acids. The CDR3 DNA follows: TGTGCCAGCAGTTGGAGGGAAGCCATATATTTT. It specifies CASSWREAIYF.